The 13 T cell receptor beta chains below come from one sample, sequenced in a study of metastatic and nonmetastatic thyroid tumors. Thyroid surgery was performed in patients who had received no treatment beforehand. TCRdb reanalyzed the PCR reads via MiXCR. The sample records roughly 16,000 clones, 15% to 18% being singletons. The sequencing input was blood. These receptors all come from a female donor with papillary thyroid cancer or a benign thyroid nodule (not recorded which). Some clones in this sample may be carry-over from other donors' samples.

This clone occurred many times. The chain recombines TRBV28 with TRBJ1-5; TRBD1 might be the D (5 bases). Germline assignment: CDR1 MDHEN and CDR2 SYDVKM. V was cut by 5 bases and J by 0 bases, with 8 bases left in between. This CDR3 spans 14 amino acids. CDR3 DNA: TGTGCCAGCAGTCCACAGGTTAGCAATCAGCCCCAGCATTTT. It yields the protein CASSPQVSNQPQHF. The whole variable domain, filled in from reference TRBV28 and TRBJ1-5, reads DVKVTQSSRYLVKRTGEKVFLECVQDMDHENMFWYRQDPGLGLRLIYFSYDVKMKEKGDIPEGYSVSREKKERFSLILESASTNQTSMYLCASSPQVSNQPQHFGDGTRLSIL.

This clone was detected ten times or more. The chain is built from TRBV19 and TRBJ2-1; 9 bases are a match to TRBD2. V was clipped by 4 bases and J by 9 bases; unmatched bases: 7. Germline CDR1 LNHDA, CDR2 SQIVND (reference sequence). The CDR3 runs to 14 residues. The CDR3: CASSRGTSRGEQFF. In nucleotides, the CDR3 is TGTGCCAGTAGTAGGGGGACTAGCCGGGGTGAGCAGTTCTTC. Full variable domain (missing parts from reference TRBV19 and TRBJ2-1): DGGITQSPKYLFRKEGQNVTLSCEQNLNHDAMYWYRQDPGQGLRLIYYSQIVNDFQKGDIAEGYSVSREKKESFPLTVTSAQKNPTAFYLCASSRGTSRGEQFFGPGTRLTVL.

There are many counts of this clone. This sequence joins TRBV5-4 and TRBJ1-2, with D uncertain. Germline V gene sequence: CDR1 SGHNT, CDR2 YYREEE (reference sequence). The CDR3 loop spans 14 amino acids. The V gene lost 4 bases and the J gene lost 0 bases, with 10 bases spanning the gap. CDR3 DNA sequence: TGTGCCAGCAGCCCGGACCGGACTAACTATGGCTACACCTTC. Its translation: CASSPDRTNYGYTF.

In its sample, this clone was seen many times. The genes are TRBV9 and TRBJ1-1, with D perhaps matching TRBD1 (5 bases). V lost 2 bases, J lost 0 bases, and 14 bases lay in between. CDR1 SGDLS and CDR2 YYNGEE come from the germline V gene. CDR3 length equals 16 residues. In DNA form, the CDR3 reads TGTGCCAGCAGCGTCGGACATTCTACCATGAACACTGAAGCTTTCTTT. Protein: CASSVGHSTMNTEAFF.

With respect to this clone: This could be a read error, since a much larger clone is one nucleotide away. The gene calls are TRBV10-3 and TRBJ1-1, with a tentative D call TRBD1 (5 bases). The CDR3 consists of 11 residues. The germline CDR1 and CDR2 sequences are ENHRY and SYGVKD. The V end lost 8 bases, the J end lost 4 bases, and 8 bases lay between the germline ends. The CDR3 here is CAIDSVTEAFF. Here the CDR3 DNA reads TGTGCCATCGACAGTGTCACTGAAGCTTTCTTT.

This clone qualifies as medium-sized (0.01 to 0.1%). The CDR3: CASSYEGLGPQHF. DNA for the CDR3: TGTGCCAGCAGTTACGAGGGGCTGGGGCCCCAGCATTTT. The chain links TRBV6-6 to TRBJ1-5; D may be TRBD1 (5 bases). Germline V CDR1 and CDR2: MNHNY, SVGAGI (reference sequence). The CDR3 length is 13 residues. Deletions cut 2 bases from V and 9 bases from J, with 11 bases between.

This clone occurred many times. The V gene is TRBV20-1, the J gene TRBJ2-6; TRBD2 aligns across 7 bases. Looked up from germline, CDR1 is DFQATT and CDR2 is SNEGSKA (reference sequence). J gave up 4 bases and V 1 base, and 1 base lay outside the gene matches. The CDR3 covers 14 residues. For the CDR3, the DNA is TGCAGTGCTAGAGTGGGAGGGGGGGCCAACGTCCTGACTTTC. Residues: CSARVGGGANVLTF.

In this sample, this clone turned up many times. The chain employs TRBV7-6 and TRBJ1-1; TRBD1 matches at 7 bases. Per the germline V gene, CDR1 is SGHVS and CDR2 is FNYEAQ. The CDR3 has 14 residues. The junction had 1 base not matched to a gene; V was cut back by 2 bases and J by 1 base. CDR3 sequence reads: CASSLTGANTEAFF. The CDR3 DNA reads TGTGCCAGCAGCTTAACAGGGGCGAACACTGAAGCTTTCTTT.

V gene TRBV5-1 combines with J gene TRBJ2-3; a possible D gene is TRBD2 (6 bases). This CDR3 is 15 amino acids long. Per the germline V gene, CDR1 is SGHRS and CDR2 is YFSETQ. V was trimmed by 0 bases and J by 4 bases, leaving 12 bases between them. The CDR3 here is CASSLEVAVSDTQYF. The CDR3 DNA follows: TGCGCCAGCAGCTTGGAGGTAGCGGTATCAGATACGCAGTATTTT.

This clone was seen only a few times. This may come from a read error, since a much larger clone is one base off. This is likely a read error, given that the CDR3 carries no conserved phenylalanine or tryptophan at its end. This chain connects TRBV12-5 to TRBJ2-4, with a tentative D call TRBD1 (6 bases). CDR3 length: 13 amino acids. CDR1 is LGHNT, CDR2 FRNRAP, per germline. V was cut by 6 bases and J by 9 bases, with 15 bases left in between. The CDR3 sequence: CASGPTGHPIQYL. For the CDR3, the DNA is TGTGCTAGTGGACCGACGGGACACCCCATTCAGTACTTA.

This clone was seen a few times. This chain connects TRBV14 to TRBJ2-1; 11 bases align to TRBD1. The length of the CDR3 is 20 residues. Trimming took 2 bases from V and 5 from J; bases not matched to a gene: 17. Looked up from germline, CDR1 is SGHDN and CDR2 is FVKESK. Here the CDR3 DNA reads TGTGCCAGCAGCCAACGTCCCGGGACAGGGGGAGATTGGAACGACAATGAGCAGTTCTTC. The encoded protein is CASSQRPGTGGDWNDNEQFF.

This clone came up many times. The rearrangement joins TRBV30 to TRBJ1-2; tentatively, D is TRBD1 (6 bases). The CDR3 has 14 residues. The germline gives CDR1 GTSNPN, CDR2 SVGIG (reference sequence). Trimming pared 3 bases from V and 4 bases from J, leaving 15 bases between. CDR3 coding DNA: TGTGCCTGGAGGAGCCGGGACACGTCCTATGGCTACACCTTC. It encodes CAWRSRDTSYGYTF. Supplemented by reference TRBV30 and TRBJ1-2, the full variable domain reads SQTIHQWPATLVQPVGSPLSLECTVEGTSNPNLYWYRQAAGRGLQLLFYSVGIGQISSEVPQNLSASRPQDRQFILSSKKLLLSDSGFYLCAWRSRDTSYGYTFGSGTRLTVV.

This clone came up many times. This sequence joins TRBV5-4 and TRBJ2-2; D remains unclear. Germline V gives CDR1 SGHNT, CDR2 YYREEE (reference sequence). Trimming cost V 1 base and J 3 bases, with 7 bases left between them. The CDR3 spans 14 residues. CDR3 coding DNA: TGTGCCAGCAGCTTGAGGTCATACACCGGGGAGCTGTTTTTT. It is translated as CASSLRSYTGELFF. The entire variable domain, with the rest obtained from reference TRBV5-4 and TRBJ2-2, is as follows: ETGVTQSPTHLIKTRGQQVTLRCSSQSGHNTVSWYQQALGQGPQFIFQYYREEENGRGNFPPRFSGLQFPNYSSELNVNALELDDSALYLCASSLRSYTGELFFGEGSRLTVL.